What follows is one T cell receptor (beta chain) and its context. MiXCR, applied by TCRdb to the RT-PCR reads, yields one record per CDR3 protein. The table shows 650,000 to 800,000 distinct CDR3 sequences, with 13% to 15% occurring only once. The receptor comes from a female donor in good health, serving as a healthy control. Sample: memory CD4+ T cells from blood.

The chain's CDR3 is CASTSGRARTGELFF. For the CDR3, the DNA is TGTGCCAGTACTAGCGGGAGGGCTCGAACCGGGGAGCTGTTTTTT. The chain is built from TRBV28 and TRBJ2-2, with TRBD2 matching 13 bases. Germline V gives CDR1 MDHEN, CDR2 SYDVKM. V gave up 9 bases and J gave up 5 bases; unmatched junction bases: 6. The CDR3 is 15 amino acids.